This T cell receptor beta chain was obtained from a study of blood T cell repertoires in COVID-19. On the study more broadly: There were acute and convalescent COVID-19 samples, and they came from the United States, Italy and Spain. PBMCs, B-cell-depleted T cells, or T cells were the source of the cDNA or gDNA that made up the material.

How the authors handled the data: Reference gene primer amplification in the assay estimated nucleated cell counts. The data were produced by immunoSEQ multiplex PCR, yet TCRdb's version contains in-frame clones alone and is incomplete. The V and J calls and clone size were taken over from that table, and D and trimming were inferred from the DNA. The sample holds 110,000 to 150,000 clones, around 80% seen once. Sequenced sample: peripheral blood. This TCR was sampled from a man between 60 and 70 years old with acute or convalescent COVID-19.

The CDR3 nucleotides are TGCGCCAGCAGCTTGGCGGAGAATGAGCAGTTCTTC. It codes for CASSLAENEQFF. The chain is built from TRBV5-1 and TRBJ2-1; D unresolved. CDR1 SGHRS and CDR2 YFSETQ come from the germline V gene. Trimming removed 0 bases at V and 7 bases at J, with 5 bases between. The CDR3 is 12 amino acids.